This T cell receptor beta chain was recorded in a study of blood T cells in healthy people across ages. Study details: Every two T cells gave about one barcoded beta molecule via template switching. Study-wide results and limits: The study found more naive CD4+ cells and higher diversity in long-lived than aged donors.

The authors ran a second PCR of about 6 to 11 cycles using a sample-barcoded 5' primer and a J-beta primer mix. Individual samples furnished no less than 2.5 million CDR3-containing paired-end reads apiece. TCRdb re-analysed the 5' RACE reads in MiXCR, keeping a single row per CDR3 protein. The sample has 720,000 or so distinct CDR3 sequences, about 43% seen once. Details on this clonotype: Its antigen is not identified. The junction differs from germline at one of its ends, possibly a read error.

This CDR3 region has 15 residues. Germline lookup yields CDR1 LGHNA and CDR2 YSLEER. The sequenced sample consisted of blood. This TCR came from a man at least 80 years old in good health. This chain connects TRBV4-3 to TRBJ1-2; no firm D call. CDR3 sequence: CANSQDPLVPYGYTF. CDR3 sequence (DNA): TGCGCCAACAGCCAAGATCCCTTGGTACCGTATGGCTACACCTTC.